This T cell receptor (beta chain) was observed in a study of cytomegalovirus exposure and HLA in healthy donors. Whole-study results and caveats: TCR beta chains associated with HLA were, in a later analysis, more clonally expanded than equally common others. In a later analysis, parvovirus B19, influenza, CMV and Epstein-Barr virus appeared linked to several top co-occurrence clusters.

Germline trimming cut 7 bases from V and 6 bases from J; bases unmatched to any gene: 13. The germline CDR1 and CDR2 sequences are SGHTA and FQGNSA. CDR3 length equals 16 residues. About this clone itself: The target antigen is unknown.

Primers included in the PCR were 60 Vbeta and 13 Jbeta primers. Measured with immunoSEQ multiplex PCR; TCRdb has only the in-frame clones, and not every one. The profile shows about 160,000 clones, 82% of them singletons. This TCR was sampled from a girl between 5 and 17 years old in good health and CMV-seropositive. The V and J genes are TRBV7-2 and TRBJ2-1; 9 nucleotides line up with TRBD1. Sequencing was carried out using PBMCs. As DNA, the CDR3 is TGTGCCAGCACCCCTCTAGGGACAGGGCTAGGCAATGAGCAGTTCTTC. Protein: CASTPLGTGLGNEQFF.